This T cell receptor beta chain derives from a study of Graves' ophthalmopathy and Graves' hyperthyroidism. Study-level points and caveats: Blood shared most expanded thyroid clonotypes above 0.001 frequency. Ophthalmopathy and stable hyperthyroidism were discriminated by a 13-signature model, with 87.88% sensitivity and 70% to 84% specificity. Ophthalmopathy progression prediction by the model yielded a sensitivity of about 70% and a specificity of just over 72%.

This clonotype appeared many times. Its antigen is undetermined. From RNA, the CDR3 regions of TCR beta chains were amplified and sequenced. HTBI primers primed a first-round RT-PCR, and a second-round multiplex PCR followed. Each CDR3 protein is one row after TCRdb ran MiXCR on the multiplex PCR reads. Of around 1,000,000 distinct CDR3 sequences in the sample, roughly 35% are singletons; the top ten hold 8.5% to 14%. The diagnostic workup employed clinical symptoms, serum thyroxine, TRAb, thyroid ultrasound and orbital computed tomography. Trimming shortened V by 0 bases and J by 3 bases, and 12 bases separated the two germline ends. The length of the CDR3 is 15 residues. Germline V gene sequence: CDR1 SEHNR, CDR2 FQNEAQ (reference sequence).

This clonotype was obtained from an adult man with Graves' hyperthyroidism. Sequenced material: peripheral blood or thyroid tissue (not recorded which). The J gene is TRBJ2-7, the V gene TRBV7-9, with D maybe TRBD2 (7 bases). CDR3 sequence (DNA): TGTGCCAGCAGCTTAGCGCAAAGGGGGGGCTACGAGCAGTACTTC. It specifies CASSLAQRGGYEQYF.